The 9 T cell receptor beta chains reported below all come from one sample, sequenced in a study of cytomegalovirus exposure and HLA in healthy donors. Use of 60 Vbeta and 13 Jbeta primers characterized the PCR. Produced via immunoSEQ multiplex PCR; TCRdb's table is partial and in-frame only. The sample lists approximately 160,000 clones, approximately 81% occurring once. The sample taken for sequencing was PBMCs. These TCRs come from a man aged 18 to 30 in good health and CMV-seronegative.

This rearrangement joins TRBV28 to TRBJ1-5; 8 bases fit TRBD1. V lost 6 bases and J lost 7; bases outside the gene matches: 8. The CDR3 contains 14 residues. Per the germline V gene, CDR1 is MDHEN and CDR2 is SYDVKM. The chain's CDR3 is CASRSGQEDQPQHF. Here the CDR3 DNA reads TGTGCCAGCAGATCGGGACAGGAGGACCAGCCCCAGCATTTT.

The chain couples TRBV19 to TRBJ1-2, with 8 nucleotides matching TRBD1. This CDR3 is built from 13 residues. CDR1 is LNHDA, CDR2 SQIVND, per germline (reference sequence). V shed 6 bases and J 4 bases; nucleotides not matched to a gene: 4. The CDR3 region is CASSLTGGYGYTF. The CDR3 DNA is TGTGCCAGTAGCCTTACAGGGGGCTATGGCTACACCTTC.

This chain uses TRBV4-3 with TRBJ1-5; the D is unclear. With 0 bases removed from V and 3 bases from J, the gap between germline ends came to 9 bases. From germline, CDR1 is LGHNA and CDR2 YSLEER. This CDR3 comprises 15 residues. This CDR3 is CASSQDRQVNQPQHF. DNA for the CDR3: TGCGCCAGCAGCCAAGATCGGCAGGTCAATCAGCCCCAGCATTTT.

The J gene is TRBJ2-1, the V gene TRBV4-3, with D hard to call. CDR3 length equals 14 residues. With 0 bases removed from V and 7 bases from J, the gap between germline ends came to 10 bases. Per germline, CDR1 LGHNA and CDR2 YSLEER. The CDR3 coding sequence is TGCGCCAGCAGCCAAGATTTTGCGGATAATGAGCAGTTCTTC. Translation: CASSQDFADNEQFF.

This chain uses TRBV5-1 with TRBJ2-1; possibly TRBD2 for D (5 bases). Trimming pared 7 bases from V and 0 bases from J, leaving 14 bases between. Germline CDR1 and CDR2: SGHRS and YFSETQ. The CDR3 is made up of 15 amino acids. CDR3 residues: CASGETGTSYNEQFF. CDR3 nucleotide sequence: TGCGCCAGCGGGGAGACGGGAACCTCCTACAATGAGCAGTTCTTC.

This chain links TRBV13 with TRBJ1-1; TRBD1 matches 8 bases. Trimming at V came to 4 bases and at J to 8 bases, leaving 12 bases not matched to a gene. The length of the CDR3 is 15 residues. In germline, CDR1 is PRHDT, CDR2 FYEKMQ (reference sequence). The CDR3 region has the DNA TGTGCCAGCAGCTCCCGACAGGGGCGGGAGATCGAAGCTTTCTTT. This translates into CASSSRQGREIEAFF.

The CDR3 bases are TGTGCCAGCAGCCTCAACAGGGTGGGGGAGCTGTTTTTT. The encoded protein is CASSLNRVGELFF. The V and J genes are TRBV7-9 and TRBJ2-2; D is possibly TRBD1 (6 bases). The germline gives CDR1 SEHNR, CDR2 FQNEAQ (reference sequence). This CDR3 contains 13 residues. V lost 5 bases and J lost 8, with 12 bases in between.

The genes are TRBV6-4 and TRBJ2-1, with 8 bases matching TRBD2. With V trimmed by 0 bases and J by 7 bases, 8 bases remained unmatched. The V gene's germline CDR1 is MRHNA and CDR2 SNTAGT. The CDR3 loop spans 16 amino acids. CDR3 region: CASSDSGAGDSNEQFF. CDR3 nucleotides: TGTGCCAGCAGTGACTCGGGAGCGGGAGATAGTAATGAGCAGTTCTTC.

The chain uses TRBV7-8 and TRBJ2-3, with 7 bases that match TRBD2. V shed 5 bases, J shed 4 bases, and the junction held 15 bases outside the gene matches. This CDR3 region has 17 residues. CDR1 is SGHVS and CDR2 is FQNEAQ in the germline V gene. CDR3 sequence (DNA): TGTGCCAGCAGCCCCATTTACGCGGGAGAAAAACCAGATACGCAGTATTTT. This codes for CASSPIYAGEKPDTQYF. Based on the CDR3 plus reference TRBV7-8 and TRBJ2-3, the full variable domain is GAGVSQSPRYKVAKRGQDVALRCDPISGHVSLFWYQQALGQGPEFLTYFQNEAQLDKSGLPSDRFFAERPEGSVSTLKIQRTQQEDSAVYLCASSPIYAGEKPDTQYFGPGTRLTVL.